One TCR beta chain is described in this entry. CDR3 length equals 15 residues. Per germline, CDR1 SGHTA and CDR2 FQGNSA. The V and J ends lost 1 base and 2 bases respectively, with 11 bases between them. cDNA came from approximately 0.5 to 1 ug RNA primed by random hexamers. Each CDR3 protein gets one entry after TCRdb re-called the immunoSEQ multiplex PCR reads with MiXCR. The sample lists about 150,000 distinct CDR3 sequences; 85% to 95% were seen once. These data come from a study of CD8 T cells in Susac syndrome. Across the study: When their blood was taken, the Susac syndrome patients had either not yet had any therapy, were taking corticosteroids, or were taking intravenous immunoglobulin alone.

CD8+ and CD4+ T cells from blood underwent TCR beta sequencing. Negative isolation yielded the CD8+ and CD4+ T cells, while FACS enriched the TEMRA cells. Sample: CD4+ T cells from PBMCs. The TCR originated in a human donor with Susac syndrome. The chain links TRBV7-2 to TRBJ1-2, with D possibly matching TRBD1 (5 bases). For the CDR3, the DNA is TGTGCCAGCAGCTTAGGAGGCGGGGGGAACTATGGCTACACCTTC. Its translation is CASSLGGGGNYGYTF.